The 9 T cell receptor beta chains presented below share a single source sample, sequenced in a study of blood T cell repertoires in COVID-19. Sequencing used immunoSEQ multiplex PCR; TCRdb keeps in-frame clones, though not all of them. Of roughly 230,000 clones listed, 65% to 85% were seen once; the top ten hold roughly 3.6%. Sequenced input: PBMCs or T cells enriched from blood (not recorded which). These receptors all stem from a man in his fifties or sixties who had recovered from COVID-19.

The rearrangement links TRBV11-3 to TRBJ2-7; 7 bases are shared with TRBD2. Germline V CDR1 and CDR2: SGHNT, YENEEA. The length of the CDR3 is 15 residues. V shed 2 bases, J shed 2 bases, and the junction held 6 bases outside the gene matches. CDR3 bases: TGTGCCAGCAGCTTACGGGGAGGGACTACCTACGAGCAGTACTTC. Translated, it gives CASSLRGGTTYEQYF.

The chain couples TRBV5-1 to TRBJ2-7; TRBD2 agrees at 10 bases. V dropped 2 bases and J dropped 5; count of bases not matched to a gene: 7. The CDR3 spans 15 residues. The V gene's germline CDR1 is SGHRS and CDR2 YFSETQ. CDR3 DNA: TGCGCCAGCAGCTTTGGACTAGCGGAAGGCAACGAGCAGTACTTC. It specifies CASSFGLAEGNEQYF.

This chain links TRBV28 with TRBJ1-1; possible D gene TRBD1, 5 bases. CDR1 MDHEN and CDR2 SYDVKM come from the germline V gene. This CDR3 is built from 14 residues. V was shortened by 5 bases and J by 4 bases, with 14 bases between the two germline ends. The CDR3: CASSRNQGFTEAFF. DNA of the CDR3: TGTGCCAGCAGTCGAAATCAGGGATTCACTGAAGCTTTCTTT. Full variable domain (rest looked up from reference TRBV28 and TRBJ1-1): DVKVTQSSRYLVKRTGEKVFLECVQDMDHENMFWYRQDPGLGLRLIYFSYDVKMKEKGDIPEGYSVSREKKERFSLILESASTNQTSMYLCASSRNQGFTEAFFGQGTRLTVV.

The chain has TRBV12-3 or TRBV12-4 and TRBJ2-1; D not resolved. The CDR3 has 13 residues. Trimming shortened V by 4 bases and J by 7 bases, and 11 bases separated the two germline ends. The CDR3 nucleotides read TGTGCCAGCAGTTCGACTCCGTTGAATGAGCAGTTCTTC. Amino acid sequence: CASSSTPLNEQFF.

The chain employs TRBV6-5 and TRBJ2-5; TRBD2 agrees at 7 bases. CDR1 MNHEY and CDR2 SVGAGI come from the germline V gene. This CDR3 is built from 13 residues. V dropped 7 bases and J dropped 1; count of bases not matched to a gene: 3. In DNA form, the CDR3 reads TGTGCCAGCACAACTAGCGTCCAAGAGACCCAGTACTTC. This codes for CASTTSVQETQYF.

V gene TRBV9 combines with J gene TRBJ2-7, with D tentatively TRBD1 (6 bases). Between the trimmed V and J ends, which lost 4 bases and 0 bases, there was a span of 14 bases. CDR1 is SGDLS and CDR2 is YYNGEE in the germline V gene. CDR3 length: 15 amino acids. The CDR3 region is CASSQRAGDSYEQYF. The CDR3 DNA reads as TGTGCCAGCAGCCAAAGGGCAGGGGACTCCTACGAGCAGTACTTC.

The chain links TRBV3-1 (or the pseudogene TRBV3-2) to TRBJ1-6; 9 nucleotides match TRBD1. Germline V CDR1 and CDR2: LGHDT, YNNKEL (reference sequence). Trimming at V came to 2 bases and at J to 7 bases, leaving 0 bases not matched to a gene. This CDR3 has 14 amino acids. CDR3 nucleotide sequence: TGTGCCAGCAGCCAAACAGGGGGCAATTCACCCCTCCACTTT. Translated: CASSQTGGNSPLHF.

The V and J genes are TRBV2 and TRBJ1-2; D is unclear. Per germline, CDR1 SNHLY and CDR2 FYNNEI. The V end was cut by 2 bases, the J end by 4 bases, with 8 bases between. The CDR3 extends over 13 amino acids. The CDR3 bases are TGTGCCAGCAGTGAAACGGGGATCTATGGCTACACCTTC. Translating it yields CASSETGIYGYTF. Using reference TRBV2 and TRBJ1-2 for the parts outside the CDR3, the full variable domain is EPEVTQTPSHQVTQMGQEVILRCVPISNHLYFYWYRQILGQKVEFLVSFYNNEISEKSEIFDDQFSVERPDGSNFTLKIRSTKLEDSAMYFCASSETGIYGYTFGSGTRLTVV.

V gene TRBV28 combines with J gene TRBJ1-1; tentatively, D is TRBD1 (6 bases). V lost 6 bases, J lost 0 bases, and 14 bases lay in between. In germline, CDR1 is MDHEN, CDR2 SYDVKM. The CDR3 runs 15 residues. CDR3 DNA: TGTGCCAGCAGGAACACAGGGCCTGTGAACACTGAAGCTTTCTTT. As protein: CASRNTGPVNTEAFF.